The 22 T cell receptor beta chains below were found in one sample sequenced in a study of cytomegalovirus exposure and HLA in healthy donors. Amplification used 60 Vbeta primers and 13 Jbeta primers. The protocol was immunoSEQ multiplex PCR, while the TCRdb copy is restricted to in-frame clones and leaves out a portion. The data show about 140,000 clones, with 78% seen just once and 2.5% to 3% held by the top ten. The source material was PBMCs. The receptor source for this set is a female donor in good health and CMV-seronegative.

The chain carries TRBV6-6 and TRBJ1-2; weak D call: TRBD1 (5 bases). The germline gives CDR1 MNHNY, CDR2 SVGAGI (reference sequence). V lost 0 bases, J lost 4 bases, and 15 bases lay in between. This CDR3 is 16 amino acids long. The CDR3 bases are TGTGCCAGCAGTTACTCGAACTCAGGGACTGGCTATGGCTACACCTTC. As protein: CASSYSNSGTGYGYTF.

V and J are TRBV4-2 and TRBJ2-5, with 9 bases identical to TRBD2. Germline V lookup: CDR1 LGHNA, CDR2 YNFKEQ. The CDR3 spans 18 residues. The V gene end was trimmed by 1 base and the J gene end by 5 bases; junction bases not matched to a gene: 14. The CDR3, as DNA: TGTGCCAGCAGCCAAGTTCAAAAGCGTGCGGGGGGGCGGGAGACCCAGTACTTC. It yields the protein CASSQVQKRAGGRETQYF.

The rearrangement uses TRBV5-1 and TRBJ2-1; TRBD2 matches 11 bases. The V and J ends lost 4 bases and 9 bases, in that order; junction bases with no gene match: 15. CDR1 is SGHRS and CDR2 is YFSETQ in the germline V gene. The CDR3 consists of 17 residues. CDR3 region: CASSLVELAGGHGEQFF. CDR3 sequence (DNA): TGCGCCAGCAGCCTAGTTGAGCTAGCGGGAGGTCATGGTGAGCAGTTCTTC. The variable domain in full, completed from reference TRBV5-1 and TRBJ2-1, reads KAGVTQTPRYLIKTRGQQVTLSCSPISGHRSVSWYQQTPGQGLQFLFEYFSETQRNKGNFPGRFSGRQFSNSRSEMNVSTLELGDSALYLCASSLVELAGGHGEQFFGPGTRLTVL.

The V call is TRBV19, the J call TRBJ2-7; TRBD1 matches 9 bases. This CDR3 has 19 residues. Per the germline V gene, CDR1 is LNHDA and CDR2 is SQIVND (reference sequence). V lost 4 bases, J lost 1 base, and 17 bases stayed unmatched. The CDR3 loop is CASSKNALHRGQRSYEQYF. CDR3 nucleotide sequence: TGTGCCAGTAGTAAAAACGCCCTCCACAGGGGGCAGAGGTCCTACGAGCAGTACTTC.

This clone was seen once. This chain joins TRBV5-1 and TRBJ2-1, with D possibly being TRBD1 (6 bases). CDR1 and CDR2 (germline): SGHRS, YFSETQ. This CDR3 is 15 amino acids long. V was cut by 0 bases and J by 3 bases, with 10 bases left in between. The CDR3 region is CASSLDLDSYNEQFF. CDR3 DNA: TGCGCCAGCAGCTTGGACCTGGACAGCTACAATGAGCAGTTCTTC.

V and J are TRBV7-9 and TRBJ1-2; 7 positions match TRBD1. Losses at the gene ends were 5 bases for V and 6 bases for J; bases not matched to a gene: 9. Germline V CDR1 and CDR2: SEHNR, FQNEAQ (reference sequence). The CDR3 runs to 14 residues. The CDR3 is CASSASGQQDGYTF. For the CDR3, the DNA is TGTGCCAGCAGCGCCTCGGGACAGCAGGATGGCTACACCTTC.

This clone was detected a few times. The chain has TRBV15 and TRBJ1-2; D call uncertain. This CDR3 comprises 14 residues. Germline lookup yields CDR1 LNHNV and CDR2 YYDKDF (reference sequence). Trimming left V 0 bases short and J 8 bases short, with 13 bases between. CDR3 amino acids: CATSRDQPTKGYTF. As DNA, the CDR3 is TGTGCCACCAGCAGAGATCAACCCACAAAGGGCTACACCTTC.

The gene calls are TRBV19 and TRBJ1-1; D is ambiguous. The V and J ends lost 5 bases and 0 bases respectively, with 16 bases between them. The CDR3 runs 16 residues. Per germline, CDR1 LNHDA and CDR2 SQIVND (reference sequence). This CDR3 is CASSSLRAVMNTEAFF. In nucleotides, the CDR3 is TGTGCCAGTAGTTCCCTGCGAGCGGTGATGAACACTGAAGCTTTCTTT.

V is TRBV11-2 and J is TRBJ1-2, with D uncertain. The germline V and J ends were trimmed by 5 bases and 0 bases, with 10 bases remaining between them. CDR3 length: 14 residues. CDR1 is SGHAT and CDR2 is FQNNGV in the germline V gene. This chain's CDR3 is CASSLSFPNYGYTF. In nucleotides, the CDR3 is TGTGCCAGCAGCCTATCCTTCCCTAACTATGGCTACACCTTC.

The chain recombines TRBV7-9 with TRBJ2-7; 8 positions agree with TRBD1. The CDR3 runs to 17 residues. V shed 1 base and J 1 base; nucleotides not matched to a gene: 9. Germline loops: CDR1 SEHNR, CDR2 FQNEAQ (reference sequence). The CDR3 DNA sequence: TGTGCCAGCAGCTTAGGGGGCAGGGGGCGACTATCCTACGAGCAGTACTTC. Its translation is CASSLGGRGRLSYEQYF. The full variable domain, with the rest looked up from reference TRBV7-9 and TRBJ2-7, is DTGVSQNPRHKITKRGQNVTFRCDPISEHNRLYWYRQTLGQGPEFLTYFQNEAQLEKSRLLSDRFSAERPKGSFSTLEIQRTEQGDSAMYLCASSLGGRGRLSYEQYFGPGTRLTVT.

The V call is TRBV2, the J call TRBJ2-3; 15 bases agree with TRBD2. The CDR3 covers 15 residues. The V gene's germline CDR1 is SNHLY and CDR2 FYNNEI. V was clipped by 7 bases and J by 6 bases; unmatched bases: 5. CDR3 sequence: CASKGLAGGRDTQYF. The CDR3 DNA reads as TGTGCCAGCAAGGGACTAGCGGGAGGCCGGGATACGCAGTATTTT.

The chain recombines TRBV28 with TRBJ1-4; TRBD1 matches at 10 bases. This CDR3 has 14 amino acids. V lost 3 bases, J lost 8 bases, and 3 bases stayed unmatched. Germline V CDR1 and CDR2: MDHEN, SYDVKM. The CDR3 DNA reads TGTGCCAGCAGTTTTGGGACAGGGGTCGAAAAACTGTTTTTT. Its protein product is CASSFGTGVEKLFF.

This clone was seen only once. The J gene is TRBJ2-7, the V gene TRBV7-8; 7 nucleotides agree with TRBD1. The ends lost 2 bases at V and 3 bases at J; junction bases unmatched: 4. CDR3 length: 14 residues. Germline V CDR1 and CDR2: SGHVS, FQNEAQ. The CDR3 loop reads CASSLTTGDYEQYF. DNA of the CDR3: TGTGCCAGCAGCTTAACAACAGGGGACTACGAGCAGTACTTC.

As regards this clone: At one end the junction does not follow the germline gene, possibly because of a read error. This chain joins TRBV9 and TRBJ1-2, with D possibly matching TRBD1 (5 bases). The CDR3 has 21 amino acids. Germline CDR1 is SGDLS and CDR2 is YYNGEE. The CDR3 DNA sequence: TGTGCCAGCAGCGTATCAAGGGTCGGGAGATACAACAGGCTCGATCACTATGGCTACCCCTTC. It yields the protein CASSVSRVGRYNRLDHYGYPF.

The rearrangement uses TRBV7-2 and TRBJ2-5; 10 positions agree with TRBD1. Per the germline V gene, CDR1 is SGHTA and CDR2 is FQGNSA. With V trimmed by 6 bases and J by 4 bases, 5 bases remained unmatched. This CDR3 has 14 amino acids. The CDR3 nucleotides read TGTGCCAGCAGTCGGGACAGGGGTGGAGAGACCCAGTACTTC. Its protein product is CASSRDRGGETQYF.

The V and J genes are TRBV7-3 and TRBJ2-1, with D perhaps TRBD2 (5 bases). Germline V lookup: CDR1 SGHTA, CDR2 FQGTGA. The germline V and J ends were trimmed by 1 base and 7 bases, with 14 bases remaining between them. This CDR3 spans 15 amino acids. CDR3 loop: CASSLRRRRANEQFF. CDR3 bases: TGTGCCAGCAGCTTAAGGCGTCGGCGGGCTAATGAGCAGTTCTTC.

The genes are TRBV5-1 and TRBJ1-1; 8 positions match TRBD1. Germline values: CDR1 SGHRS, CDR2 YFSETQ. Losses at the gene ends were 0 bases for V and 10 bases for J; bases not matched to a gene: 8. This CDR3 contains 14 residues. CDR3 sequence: CASSLGAGGGVAFF. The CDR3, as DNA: TGCGCCAGCAGCTTGGGAGCAGGGGGCGGGGTAGCTTTCTTT.

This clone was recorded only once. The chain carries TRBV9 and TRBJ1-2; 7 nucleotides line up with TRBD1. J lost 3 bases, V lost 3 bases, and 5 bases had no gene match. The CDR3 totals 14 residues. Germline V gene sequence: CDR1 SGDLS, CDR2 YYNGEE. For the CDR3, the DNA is TGTGCCAGCAGCGAAACAGGGGTTTACTATGGCTACACCTTC. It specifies CASSETGVYYGYTF.

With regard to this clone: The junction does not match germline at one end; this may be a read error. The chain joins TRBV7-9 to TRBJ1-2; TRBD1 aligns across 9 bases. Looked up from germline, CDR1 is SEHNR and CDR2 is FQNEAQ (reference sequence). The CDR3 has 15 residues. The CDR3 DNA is TGTGCCAGCAGCGCGGGACAGGGTTATGAAGATGGCTACCCCTTC. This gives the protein CASSAGQGYEDGYPF.

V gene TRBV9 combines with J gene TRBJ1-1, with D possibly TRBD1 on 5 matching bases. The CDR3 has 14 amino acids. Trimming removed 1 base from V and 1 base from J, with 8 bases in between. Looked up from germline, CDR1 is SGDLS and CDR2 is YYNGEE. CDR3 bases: TGTGCCAGCAGCGTACAAGGGGAGAACACTGAAGCTTTCTTT. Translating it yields CASSVQGENTEAFF.

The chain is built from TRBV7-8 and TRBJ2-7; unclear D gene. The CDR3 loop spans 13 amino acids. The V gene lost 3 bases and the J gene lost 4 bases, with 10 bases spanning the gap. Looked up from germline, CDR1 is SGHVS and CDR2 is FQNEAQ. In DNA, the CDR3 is TGTGCCAGCAGCTTGCTGAGGTATTACGAGCAGTACTTC. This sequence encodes CASSLLRYYEQYF. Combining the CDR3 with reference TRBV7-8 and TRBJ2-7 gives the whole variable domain GAGVSQSPRYKVAKRGQDVALRCDPISGHVSLFWYQQALGQGPEFLTYFQNEAQLDKSGLPSDRFFAERPEGSVSTLKIQRTQQEDSAVYLCASSLLRYYEQYFGPGTRLTVT.

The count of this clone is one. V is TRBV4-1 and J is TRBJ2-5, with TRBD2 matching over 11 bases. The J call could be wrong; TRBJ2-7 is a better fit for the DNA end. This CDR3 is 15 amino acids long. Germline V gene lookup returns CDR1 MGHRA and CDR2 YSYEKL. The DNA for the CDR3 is TGCGCCAGCAGCCAACCGACTAGCGGGGTGTACGAGCAGTACTTC. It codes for CASSQPTSGVYEQYF.